Listed below are T cell receptor beta chains from one sample, sequenced in a study of blood T cell repertoires in COVID-19. Method: immunoSEQ multiplex PCR; TCRdb's copy keeps in-frame clones and lacks some. The sample holds fewer than 100,000 clones, approximately 90% seen once. Material for sequencing was peripheral blood. These receptor sequences come from a man aged 70-80 years with acute or convalescent COVID-19. The CDR3 runs from the conserved cysteine through the conserved F or W. A D gene is named only where the DNA matches it firmly. Clone size is given for some rows only: seen once, a few or many times, or a class if the clone is expanded.

D gene: TRBD1
clone size: -
V gene: TRBV6-5
J gene: TRBJ1-1
CDR3 DNA: TGTGCCAGCAGGCGGACAGGGTCTGAAGCTTTCTTT
CDR3 protein: CASRRTGSEAFF

D gene: TRBD1
clone size: few
V gene: TRBV11-2
J gene: TRBJ1-6
CDR3 DNA: TGTGCCAGCAGCTTAGGAGGGGGCTCCCATTCACCCCTCCACTTT
CDR3 protein: CASSLGGGSHSPLHF

D gene: TRBD1
clone size: few
V gene: TRBV7-9
J gene: TRBJ1-1
CDR3 DNA: TGTGCCAGCAGCTTATCGGGACAGGGGAAAGCTTTCTTT
CDR3 protein: CASSLSGQGKAFF

D gene: TRBD2
clone size: -
V gene: TRBV5-4
J gene: TRBJ2-2
CDR3 DNA: TGTGCCAGCAGCTCCCGTAGCGGGGCAAACACCGGGGAGCTGTTTTTT
CDR3 protein: CASSSRSGANTGELFF

D gene: -
clone size: -
V gene: TRBV1
J gene: TRBJ2-5
CDR3 DNA: TGCACCAGCAGCCAAGGTCCTAGCGGGGTGATTCAAGAGACCCAGTACTTC
CDR3 protein: CTSSQGPSGVIQETQYF

D gene: -
clone size: -
V gene: TRBV15
J gene: TRBJ1-2
CDR3 DNA: TGTGCCACCAGCCGGAGACAGGATGATAACTATGGCTACACCTTC
CDR3 protein: CATSRRQDDNYGYTF

D gene: TRBD2
clone size: -
V gene: TRBV28
J gene: TRBJ2-3
CDR3 DNA: TGTGCCAGCAGTATGAGCGGGGGGGGCACAGATACGCAGTATTTT
CDR3 protein: CASSMSGGGTDTQYF

D gene: TRBD2
clone size: -
V gene: TRBV3-1/TRBV3-2
J gene: TRBJ2-1
CDR3 DNA: TGTGCCAGCAGCCAATATCCCTTTAGCGGGGGGGCAAACAATGAGCAGTTCTTC
CDR3 protein: CASSQYPFSGGANNEQFF

D gene: TRBD1
clone size: -
V gene: TRBV7-3
J gene: TRBJ2-2
CDR3 DNA: TGTGCCAGCAGCCGGACAGGCAGTAACACCGGGGAGCTGTTTTTT
CDR3 protein: CASSRTGSNTGELFF

D gene: TRBD1
clone size: -
V gene: TRBV5-4
J gene: TRBJ1-2
CDR3 DNA: TGTGCCAGCAGCTTACAAGGACAGGGGGCCGGTGGCTACACCTTC
CDR3 protein: CASSLQGQGAGGYTF

D gene: -
clone size: -
V gene: TRBV10-3
J gene: TRBJ1-5
CDR3 DNA: TGTGCCATCAGCGGAGGAGAACAGCCCCAGCATTTT
CDR3 protein: CAISGGEQPQHF